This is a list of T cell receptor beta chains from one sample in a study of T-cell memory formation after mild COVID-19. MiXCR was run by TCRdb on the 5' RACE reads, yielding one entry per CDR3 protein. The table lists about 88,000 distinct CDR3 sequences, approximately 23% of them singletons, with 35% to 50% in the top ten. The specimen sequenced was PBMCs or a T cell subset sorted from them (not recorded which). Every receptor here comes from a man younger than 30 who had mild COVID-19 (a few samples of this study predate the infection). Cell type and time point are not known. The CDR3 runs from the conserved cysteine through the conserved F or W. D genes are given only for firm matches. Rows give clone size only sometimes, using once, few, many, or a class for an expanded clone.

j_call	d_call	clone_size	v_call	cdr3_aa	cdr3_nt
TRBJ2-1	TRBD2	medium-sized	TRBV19	CASSILTSEVNEQFF	TGTGCCAGTAGTATACTGACTAGCGAAGTCAATGAGCAGTTCTTC
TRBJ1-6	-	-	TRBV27	CASSLREYSPLHF	TGTGCCAGCAGTTTACGGGAGTATTCACCCCTCCACTTT
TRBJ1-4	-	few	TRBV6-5	CASSPRTGKDEKLFF	TGTGCCAGCAGTCCACGTACAGGGAAGGATGAAAAACTGTTTTTT
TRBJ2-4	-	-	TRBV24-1	CATSDSEGTIQYF	TGTGCCACCAGTGATTCTGAGGGAACCATTCAGTACTTC
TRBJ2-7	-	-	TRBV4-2	CASSQGSAAFSYEQYF	TGTGCCAGCAGCCAGGGTTCGGCAGCCTTCTCCTACGAGCAGTACTTC
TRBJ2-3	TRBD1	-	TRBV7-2	CASSLARGRADTQYF	TGTGCCAGCAGCTTAGCGAGGGGGCGGGCAGATACGCAGTATTTT
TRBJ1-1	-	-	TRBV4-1	CASSHLGGLGGEAFF	TGCGCCAGCAGCCATTTGGGGGGGCTAGGAGGTGAAGCTTTCTTT
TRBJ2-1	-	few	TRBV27	CASSRNRGVGQFF	TGTGCCAGCAGTCGAAATCGCGGGGTCGGGCAGTTCTTC
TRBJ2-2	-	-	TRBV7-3	CASNLGVEDSRGTGELFF	TGTGCCAGCAACCTTGGCGTCGAAGACAGCCGGGGGACCGGGGAGCTGTTTTTT
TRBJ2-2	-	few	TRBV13	CASSLGLRVGELFF	TGTGCCAGCAGCTTAGGCCTCAGGGTCGGGGAGCTGTTTTTT